The 3 T cell receptor beta chains below were found in one sample sequenced in a study of T cells expressing NK-cell markers. TCRdb reanalyzed the 5' RACE reads and collapses them to one entry per CDR3 protein, without DNA. The repertoire table contains some 120,000 distinct CDR3 sequences. The sample consisted of blood T cells: a sorted CD56 or NKG2C T cell subset, CD4+ or CD8+ T cells, or bulk PBMC T cells (not recorded which). These receptors all come from a woman aged 18 to 75 in good health.

The rearrangement uses TRBV10-3 and TRBJ1-5. Germline values: CDR1 ENHRY, CDR2 SYGVKD. The CDR3 consists of 16 residues. This CDR3 reads CAISESGVDSNQPQHF.

The rearrangement uses TRBV15 and TRBJ2-7; without DNA, the TCRdb call of TRBD2 cannot be checked. This CDR3 region has 14 residues. CDR1 and CDR2 from the germline V gene are LNHNV and YYDKDF (reference sequence). The CDR3 loop reads CATSPSGASYEQYF.

J is TRBJ2-2 and V is TRBV20-1; TCRdb outputs TRBD1, but without DNA this stays unchecked. Looked up from germline, CDR1 is DFQATT and CDR2 is SNEGSKA (reference sequence). The CDR3 spans 18 residues. Here the CDR3 reads CSARDPWARQGVSGELFF.